A selection of T cell receptor beta chains follows, all from one sample in a study of identical twins. Using its own MiXCR run on the 5' RACE reads, TCRdb lists one record per CDR3 protein. The profile shows approximately 250,000 distinct CDR3 sequences, 6% to 7% of them singletons. The same sample was also studied in work on T cells expressing NK-cell markers.

The sample was CD8+ T cells sorted from blood. These receptor sequences come from a woman younger than 30 in good health. The CDR3 runs from the conserved cysteine through the conserved F or W. The D gene is left open where the match is weak. Not all rows give a size; the values are once, few, many and, for expanded clones, a class.

>TRBJ1-4|TRBV4-1|.|few
TGCGCCAGCAGCCATGGAGTTGGGACTGAAAAACTGTTTTTT
CASSHGVGTEKLFF
>TRBJ2-7|TRBV6-6|.|many
TGTGCCAGCAGTGGCGGGGATGCTGGGGAGCAGTACTTC
CASSGGDAGEQYF
>TRBJ2-1|TRBV7-9|.|.
TGTGCCAGCAGCACGGTAGCGGTGGGACGACGGGATGAGCAGTTCTTC
CASSTVAVGRRDEQFF
>TRBJ1-1|TRBV4-3|.|few
TGCGCCAGCAGCCAAGAGCGGGGGATGAACACTGAAGCTTTCTTT
CASSQERGMNTEAFF
>TRBJ1-1|TRBV20-1|.|.
TGCAGTGCCATTGCGGGGTATTTTCAGAACACTGAAGCTTTCTTT
CSAIAGYFQNTEAFF
>TRBJ2-3|TRBV15|TRBD2|many
TGTGCCACCAGCAGAGATTTAGCGGGGGGAGATACGCAGTATTTT
CATSRDLAGGDTQYF
>TRBJ2-7|TRBV12-3/TRBV12-4|.|many
TGTGCCAGCAGTTTAGCGGGAGACCGCTACGAGCAGTACTTC
CASSLAGDRYEQYF
>TRBJ2-7|TRBV12-3/TRBV12-4|.|many
TGTGCCAGCAGTCCCGGGATAGTATACGAGCAGTACTTC
CASSPGIVYEQYF
>TRBJ1-2|TRBV12-3/TRBV12-4|.|many
TGTGCCAGCGGATACGGCTACACCTTC
CASGYGYTF
>TRBJ2-1|TRBV7-9|.|few
TGTGCCAGCAGCTTAGCTGCGACTGGAGAGCAGTTCTTC
CASSLAATGEQFF
>TRBJ1-1|TRBV6-6|TRBD1|many
TGTGCCAGCTTCAGGGGGAGCACTGAAGCTTTCTTT
CASFRGSTEAFF
>TRBJ2-3|TRBV11-2|.|few
TGTGCCAGCAGCTTAGGTTACGCAGTGCACACAGATACGCAGTATTTT
CASSLGYAVHTDTQYF